This T cell receptor beta chain was retrieved from a study of blood T cell repertoires in COVID-19. Study background: The United States, Italy and Spain provided the acute and convalescent COVID-19 samples. Sample material is recorded as cDNA or gDNA derived from T cells, B-cell-depleted T cells, or PBMCs.

The authors' processing: Amplified reference gene primers provided the basis for estimating nucleated cell counts. Only in-frame clones appear in the TCRdb table, and some are missing; sequencing was by immunoSEQ multiplex PCR. V and J calls plus clone size are reproduced from that table; the DNA served to infer D and trimming. The table lists around 80,000 clones, 88% of them singletons, with approximately 9.7% in the top ten. V was cut by 6 bases and J by 0 bases, with 8 bases left in between. The CDR3 is made up of 13 amino acids. Germline CDR1 reads MNHEY; CDR2 reads SVGAGI. Sequenced: peripheral blood. The rearrangement joins TRBV6-5 to TRBJ1-1, with D possibly being TRBD1 (5 bases). The receptor was isolated from a human donor in a cohort sampled during active COVID-19. The CDR3 nucleotides read TGTGCCAGCAGGGCAGGGCTGAACACTGAAGCTTTCTTT. Translation gives CASRAGLNTEAFF.